This T cell receptor beta chain emerged from a study of blood T cells in healthy people across ages. Background on the study: About one barcoded beta molecule per two T cells came from capture by template switching.

Germline V lookup: CDR1 SGHTA, CDR2 FQGNSA. The CDR3 covers 16 residues. Trimming took 5 bases from V and 0 from J, leaving 14 bases between them. This clonotype has a count of ten or more. Its target is unknown. The authors ran a second PCR of 7 to 11 cycles using a sample-barcoded 5' primer and a J-beta primer mix. Via MiXCR, TCRdb re-called the 5' RACE reads, giving one row per CDR3 protein. The data contain some 940,000 distinct CDR3 sequences, 25% to 30% of them seen just once; the ten biggest clones take up roughly 10%. General study points: More naive CD4+ cells and higher diversity were found in long-lived than in aged donors.

The same sample was also studied in work on T cells of mothers and their children. This second study says: Some 2.7 million TCR beta reads per child versus over 10 million per mother. Related pairs of mothers and children showed slightly higher, non-significant overlap versus unrelated pairs.

Specimen: blood. The receptor's source is a woman aged 35 to 49 in good health. The J gene is TRBJ2-1, the V gene TRBV7-2, with D possibly matching TRBD1 (6 bases). The CDR3 loop is CASSPSWGHSYNEQFF. The CDR3 region has the DNA TGTGCCAGCAGCCCGTCGTGGGGGCACTCCTACAATGAGCAGTTCTTC.